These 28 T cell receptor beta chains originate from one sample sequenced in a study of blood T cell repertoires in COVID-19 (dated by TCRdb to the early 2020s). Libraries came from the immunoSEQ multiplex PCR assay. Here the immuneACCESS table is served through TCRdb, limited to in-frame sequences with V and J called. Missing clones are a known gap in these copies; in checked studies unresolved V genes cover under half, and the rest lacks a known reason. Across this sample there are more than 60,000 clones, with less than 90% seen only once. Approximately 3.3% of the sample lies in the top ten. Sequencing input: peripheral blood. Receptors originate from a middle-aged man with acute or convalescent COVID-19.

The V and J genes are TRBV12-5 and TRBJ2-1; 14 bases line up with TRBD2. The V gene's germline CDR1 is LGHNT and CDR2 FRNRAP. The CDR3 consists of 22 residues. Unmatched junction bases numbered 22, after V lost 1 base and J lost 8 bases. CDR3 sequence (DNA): TGTGCTAGTGGTTTGGGACAGCCTTGGACTAGCGGGGGGTCCTGGGTCCCCGATGAGCAGTTCTTC. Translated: CASGLGQPWTSGGSWVPDEQFF.

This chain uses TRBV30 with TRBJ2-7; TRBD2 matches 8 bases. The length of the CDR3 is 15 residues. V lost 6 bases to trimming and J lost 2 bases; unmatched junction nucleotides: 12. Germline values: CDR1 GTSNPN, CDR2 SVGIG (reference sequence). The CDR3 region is CACQLAEPSPYEQYF. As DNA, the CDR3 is TGTGCCTGCCAACTAGCGGAACCATCTCCCTACGAGCAGTACTTC.

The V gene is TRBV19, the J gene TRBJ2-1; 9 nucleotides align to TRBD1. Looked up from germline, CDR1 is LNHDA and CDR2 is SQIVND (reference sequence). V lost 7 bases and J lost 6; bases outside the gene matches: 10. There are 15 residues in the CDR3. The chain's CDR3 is CASNPVGTGSNEQFF. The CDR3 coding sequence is TGTGCCAGTAATCCCGTCGGGACAGGGTCCAATGAGCAGTTCTTC.

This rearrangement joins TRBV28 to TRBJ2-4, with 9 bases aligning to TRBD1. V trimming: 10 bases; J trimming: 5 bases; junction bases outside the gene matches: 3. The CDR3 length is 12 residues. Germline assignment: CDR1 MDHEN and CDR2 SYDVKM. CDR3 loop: CATRTGENIQYF. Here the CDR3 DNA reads TGTGCCACGCGGACAGGGGAAAACATTCAGTACTTC.

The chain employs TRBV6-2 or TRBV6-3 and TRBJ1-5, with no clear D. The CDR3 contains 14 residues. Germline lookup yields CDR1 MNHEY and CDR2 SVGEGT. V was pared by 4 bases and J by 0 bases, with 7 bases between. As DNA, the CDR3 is TGTGCCAGCAGTTTACAGCCTAGCAATCAGCCCCAGCATTTT. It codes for CASSLQPSNQPQHF.

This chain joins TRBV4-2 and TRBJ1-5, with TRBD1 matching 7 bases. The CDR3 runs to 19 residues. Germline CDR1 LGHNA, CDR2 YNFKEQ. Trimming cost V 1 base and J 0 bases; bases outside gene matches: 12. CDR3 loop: CASSQGPRQGSFSNQPQHF. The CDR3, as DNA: TGTGCCAGCAGCCAAGGACCGAGACAGGGATCCTTTAGCAATCAGCCCCAGCATTTT.

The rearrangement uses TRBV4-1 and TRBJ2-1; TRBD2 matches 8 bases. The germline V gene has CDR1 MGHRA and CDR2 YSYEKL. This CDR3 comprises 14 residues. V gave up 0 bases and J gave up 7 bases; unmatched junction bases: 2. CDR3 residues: CASSQDLAGNEQFF. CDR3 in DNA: TGCGCCAGCAGCCAAGATTTAGCGGGGAATGAGCAGTTCTTC.

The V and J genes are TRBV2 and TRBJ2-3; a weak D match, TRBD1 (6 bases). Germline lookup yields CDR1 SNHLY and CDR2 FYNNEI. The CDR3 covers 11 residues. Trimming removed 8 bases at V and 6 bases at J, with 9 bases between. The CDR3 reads CASEGDDTQYF. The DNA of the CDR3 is TGTGCCAGCGAGGGGGACGATACGCAGTATTTT.

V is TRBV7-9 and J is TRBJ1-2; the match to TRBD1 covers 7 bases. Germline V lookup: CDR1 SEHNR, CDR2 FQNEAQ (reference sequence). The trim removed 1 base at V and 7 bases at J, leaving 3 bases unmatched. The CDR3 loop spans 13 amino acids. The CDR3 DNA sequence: TGTGCCAGCAGCTTAGAGACAGGGAGTGGCTACACCTTC. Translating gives CASSLETGSGYTF.

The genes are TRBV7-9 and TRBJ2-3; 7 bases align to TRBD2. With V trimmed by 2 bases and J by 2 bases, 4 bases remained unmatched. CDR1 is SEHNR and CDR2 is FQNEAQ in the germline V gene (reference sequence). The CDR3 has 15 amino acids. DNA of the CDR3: TGTGCCAGCAGCTTAAGAGCGGGACTCACAGATACGCAGTATTTT. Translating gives CASSLRAGLTDTQYF.

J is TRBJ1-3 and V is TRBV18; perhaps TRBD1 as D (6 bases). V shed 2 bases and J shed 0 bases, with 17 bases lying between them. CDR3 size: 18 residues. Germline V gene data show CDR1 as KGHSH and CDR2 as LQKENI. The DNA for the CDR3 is TGTGCCAGCTCACCAAGGACACAGGGTTTCCGCTCTGGAAACACCATATATTTT. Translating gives CASSPRTQGFRSGNTIYF.

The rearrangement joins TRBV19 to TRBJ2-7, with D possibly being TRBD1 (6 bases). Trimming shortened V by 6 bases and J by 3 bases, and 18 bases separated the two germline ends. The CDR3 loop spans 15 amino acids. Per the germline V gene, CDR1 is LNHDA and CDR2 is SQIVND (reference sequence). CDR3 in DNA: TGTGCCAGTAGCGCCTCTGGGGGCGTTGGCTACGAGCAGTACTTC. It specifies CASSASGGVGYEQYF. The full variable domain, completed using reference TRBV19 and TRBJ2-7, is DGGITQSPKYLFRKEGQNVTLSCEQNLNHDAMYWYRQDPGQGLRLIYYSQIVNDFQKGDIAEGYSVSREKKESFPLTVTSAQKNPTAFYLCASSASGGVGYEQYFGPGTRLTVT.

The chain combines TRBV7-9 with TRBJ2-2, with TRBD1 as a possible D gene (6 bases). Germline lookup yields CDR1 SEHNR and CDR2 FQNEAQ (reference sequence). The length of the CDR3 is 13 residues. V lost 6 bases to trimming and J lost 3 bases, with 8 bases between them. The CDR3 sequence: CASRSGDTGELFF. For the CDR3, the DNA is TGTGCCAGCAGATCAGGGGACACCGGGGAGCTGTTTTTT.

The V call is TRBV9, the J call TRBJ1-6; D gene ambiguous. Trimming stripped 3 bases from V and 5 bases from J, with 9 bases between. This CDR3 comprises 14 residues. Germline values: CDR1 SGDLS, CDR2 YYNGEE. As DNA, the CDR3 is TGTGCCAGCAGCGGGCCTGACAATAATTCACCCCTCCACTTT. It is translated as CASSGPDNNSPLHF.

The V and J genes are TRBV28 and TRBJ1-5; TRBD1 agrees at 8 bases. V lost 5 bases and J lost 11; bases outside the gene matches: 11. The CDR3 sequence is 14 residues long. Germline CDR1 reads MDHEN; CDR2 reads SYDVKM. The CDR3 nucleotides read TGTGCCAGCAGTCAATACAGGGGGGAAAGGGCCCAGCATTTT. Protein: CASSQYRGERAQHF. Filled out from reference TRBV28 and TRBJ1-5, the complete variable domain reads DVKVTQSSRYLVKRTGEKVFLECVQDMDHENMFWYRQDPGLGLRLIYFSYDVKMKEKGDIPEGYSVSREKKERFSLILESASTNQTSMYLCASSQYRGERAQHFGDGTRLSIL.

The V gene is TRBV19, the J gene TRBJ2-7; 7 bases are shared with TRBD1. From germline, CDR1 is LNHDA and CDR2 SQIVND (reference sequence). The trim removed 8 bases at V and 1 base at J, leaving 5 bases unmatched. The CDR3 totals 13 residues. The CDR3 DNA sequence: TGTGCCAGTTCACGGACAGGTTCCTACGAGCAGTACTTC. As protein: CASSRTGSYEQYF.

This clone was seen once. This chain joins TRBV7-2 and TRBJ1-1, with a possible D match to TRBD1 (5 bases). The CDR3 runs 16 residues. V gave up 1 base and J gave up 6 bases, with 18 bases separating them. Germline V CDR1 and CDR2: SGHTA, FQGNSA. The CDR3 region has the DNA TGTGCCAGCAGCTTAGACAGGCAGGTACTTCGGGCTGAAGCTTTCTTT. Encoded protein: CASSLDRQVLRAEAFF. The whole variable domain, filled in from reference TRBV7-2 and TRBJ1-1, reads GAGVSQSPSNKVTEKGKDVELRCDPISGHTALYWYRQSLGQGLEFLIYFQGNSAPDKSGLPSDRFSAERTGGSVSTLTIQRTQQEDSAVYLCASSLDRQVLRAEAFFGQGTRLTVV.

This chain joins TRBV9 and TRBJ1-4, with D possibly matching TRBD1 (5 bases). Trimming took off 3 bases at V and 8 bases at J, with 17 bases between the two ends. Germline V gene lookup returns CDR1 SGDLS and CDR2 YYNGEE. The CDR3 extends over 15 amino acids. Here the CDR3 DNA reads TGTGCCAGCAGCGGGGGCAGCGTACGGAACGAAAAACTGTTTTTT. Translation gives CASSGGSVRNEKLFF.

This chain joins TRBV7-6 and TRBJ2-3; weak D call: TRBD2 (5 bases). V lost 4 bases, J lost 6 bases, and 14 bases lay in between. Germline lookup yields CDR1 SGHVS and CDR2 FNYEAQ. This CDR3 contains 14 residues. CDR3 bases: TGTGCCAGCAGCTCGTCGAGGGCTAGTGATACGCAGTATTTT. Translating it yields CASSSSRASDTQYF.

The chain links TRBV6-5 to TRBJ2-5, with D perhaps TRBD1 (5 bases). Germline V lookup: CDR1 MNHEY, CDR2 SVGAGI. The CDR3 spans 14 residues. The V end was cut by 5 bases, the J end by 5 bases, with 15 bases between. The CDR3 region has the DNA TGTGCCAGCAGTAGATCAGGGCTGTGGGAGACCCAGTACTTC. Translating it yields CASSRSGLWETQYF.

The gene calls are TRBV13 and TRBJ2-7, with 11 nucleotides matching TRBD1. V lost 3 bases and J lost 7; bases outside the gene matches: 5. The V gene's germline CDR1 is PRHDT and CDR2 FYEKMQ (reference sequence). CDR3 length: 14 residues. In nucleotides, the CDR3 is TGTGCCAGCAGCTTGGGGACAGGGGGAAGGGAGCAGTACTTC. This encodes CASSLGTGGREQYF. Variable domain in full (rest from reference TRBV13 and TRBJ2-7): AAGVIQSPRHLIKEKRETATLKCYPIPRHDTVYWYQQGPGQDPQFLISFYEKMQSDKGSIPDRFSAQQFSDYHSELNMSSLELGDSALYFCASSLGTGGREQYFGPGTRLTVT.

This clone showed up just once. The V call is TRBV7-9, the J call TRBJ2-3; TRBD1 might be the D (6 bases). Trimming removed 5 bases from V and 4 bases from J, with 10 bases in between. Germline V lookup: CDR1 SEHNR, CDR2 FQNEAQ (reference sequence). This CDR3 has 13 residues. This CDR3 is CASSQTGSDTQYF. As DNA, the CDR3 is TGTGCCAGCAGCCAGACAGGCTCAGATACGCAGTATTTT.

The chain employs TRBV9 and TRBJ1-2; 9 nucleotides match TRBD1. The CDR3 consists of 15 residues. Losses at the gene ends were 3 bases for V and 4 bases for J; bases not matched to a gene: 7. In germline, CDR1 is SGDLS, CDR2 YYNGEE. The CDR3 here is CASSARDRVTYGYTF. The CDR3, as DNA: TGTGCCAGCAGCGCCCGGGACAGGGTCACCTATGGCTACACCTTC.

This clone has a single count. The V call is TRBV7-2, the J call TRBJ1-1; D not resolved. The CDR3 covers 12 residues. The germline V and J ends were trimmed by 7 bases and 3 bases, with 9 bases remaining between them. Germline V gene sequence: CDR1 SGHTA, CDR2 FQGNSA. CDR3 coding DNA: TGTGCCAGCACCCTCACACACACTGAAGCTTTCTTT. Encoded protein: CASTLTHTEAFF.

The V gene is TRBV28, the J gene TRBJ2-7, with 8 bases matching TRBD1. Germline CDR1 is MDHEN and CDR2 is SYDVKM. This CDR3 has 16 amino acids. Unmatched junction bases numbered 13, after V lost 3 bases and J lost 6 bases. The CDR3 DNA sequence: TGTGCCAGCAGTTTGTGGACAGGGTCTTTTGGAGTCGAGCAGTACTTC. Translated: CASSLWTGSFGVEQYF.

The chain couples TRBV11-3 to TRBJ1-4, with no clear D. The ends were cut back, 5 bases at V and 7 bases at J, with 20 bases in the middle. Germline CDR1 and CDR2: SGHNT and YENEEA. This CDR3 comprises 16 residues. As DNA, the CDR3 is TGTGCCAGCAGCCAAAGACGGCAGTTGGGAGGTGAAAAACTGTTTTTT. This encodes CASSQRRQLGGEKLFF.

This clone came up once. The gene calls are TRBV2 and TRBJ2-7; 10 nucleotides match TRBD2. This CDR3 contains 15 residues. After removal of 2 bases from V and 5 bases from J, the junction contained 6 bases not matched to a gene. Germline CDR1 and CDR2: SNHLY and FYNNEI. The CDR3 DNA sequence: TGTGCCAGCAGTGAATCCGGGACTAGCGAGGACGAGCAGTACTTC. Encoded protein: CASSESGTSEDEQYF.

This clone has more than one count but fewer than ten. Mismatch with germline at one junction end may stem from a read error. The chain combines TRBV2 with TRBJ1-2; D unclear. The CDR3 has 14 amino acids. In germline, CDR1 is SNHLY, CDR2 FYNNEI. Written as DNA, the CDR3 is TGTGCCAGCAGGGAAGAGGAGGGATTCTATGGCTACACCTTC. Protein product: CASREEEGFYGYTF.